At least ten counts were recorded for the clone carrying this T cell receptor (beta chain). Its antigen is still unknown. The data stem from a study of spatial heterogeneity in lung cancer. Study details: The count of detected beta-chain sequences consistently exceeded that of alpha-chain sequences.

Study-wide findings and caveats: Ubiquitous, expanded tumor-derived TCRs were more frequently observed in blood at resection than at follow-up.

The CDR3 sequence is 12 residues long. Germline CDR1 is SGHRS and CDR2 is YFSETQ. With 2 bases removed from V and 9 bases from J, the gap between germline ends came to 11 bases. Time point: sample taken at primary tumor resection. TCRs were sequenced from unsorted whole RNA of tumor, nontumor lung or PBMC. TCRdb ran MiXCR on the 5' RACE reads and lists one entry per CDR3 protein. The data hold roughly 75,000 distinct CDR3 sequences, with about 14% observed a single time. Source: PBMCs, taken at surgery. This chain connects TRBV5-1 to TRBJ2-5, with D perhaps TRBD2 (5 bases). The clonotype originates from a male donor with early-stage non-small cell lung cancer. The CDR3 region is CASSFGPEAQYF. CDR3 bases: TGCGCCAGCAGCTTCGGACCGGAGGCCCAGTACTTC.